This TCR beta chain was captured by sequencing in a study of beta chain features in type 1 diabetes. About the study: Healthy donors and patients showed comparable age, gender and cell yields. Across all samples, fewer than 140 million sorted cells were examined.

Comments on this clone: Its antigen is currently unknown.

Study-wide results and limits: All four CD4+ subsets of Type 1 diabetes patients contained TCRB CDR3s that were moderately but significantly shorter.

Every single donor gave one heparinised blood draw, and these averaged approximately 100 mL. Expressed TCRB transcripts were sequenced, since all the RNA that had been isolated was reverse transcribed. Clones were sequenced by immunoSEQ multiplex PCR, and TCRdb holds only the in-frame ones, with some missing. This table holds hundreds of thousands of clones, roughly a sixth found once. The source of this sequence is a man between 18 and 35 years old in good health. Sequencing used naive CD4+ T cells from blood.

The CDR3 nucleotides read TGTGCCAGCAGACCAGGCCCAGGGTATAGCAATCAGCCCCAGCATTTT. This gives the protein CASRPGPGYSNQPQHF. The rearrangement links TRBV7-2 to TRBJ1-5; perhaps TRBD1 as D (5 bases). With 6 bases removed from V and 0 bases from J, the gap between germline ends came to 15 bases. Per the germline V gene, CDR1 is SGHTA and CDR2 is FQGNSA. The CDR3 totals 16 residues.